Listed here are 7 T cell receptor beta chains from one sample, sequenced in a study of regulatory T cells in long-lasting Graves disease. Arm-PCR of CDR3 regions with iRepertoire HTBI primers generated TCR beta libraries. Each CDR3 protein gets one entry after TCRdb re-called the multiplex PCR reads with MiXCR. The sample shows 440,000 or so distinct CDR3 sequences, around 14% of them seen only once. The sample's time point: newly diagnosed GD, antithyroid drugs for less than 3 months. Extracted PBMC RNA gave rise to the TCR library. These data also featured in a second study, about T cells in Graves' hyperthyroidism and ophthalmopathy.

This material consisted of peripheral blood mononuclear cells (PBMCs), taken at new diagnosis, from a patient treated with antithyroid drugs. These receptors all stem from a woman aged 25-40 years with Graves disease.

This clonotype was counted at least ten times. The chain carries TRBV20-1 and TRBJ2-1, with 14 bases lining up with TRBD2. J lost 8 bases, V lost 0 bases, and 6 bases had no gene match. This CDR3 spans 16 amino acids. Germline V lookup: CDR1 DFQATT, CDR2 SNEGSKA (reference sequence). The CDR3 loop is CSAREAGTSGSDEQFF. CDR3 bases: TGCAGTGCTAGAGAAGCCGGGACTAGCGGGAGCGATGAGCAGTTCTTC.

About this clonotype itself: The junction differs from germline at one of its ends, possibly a read error. DNA for the CDR3: TGTGCCGGCTCACCGCGGGACAGGGGAGGATCTGGGGCCAACGTCCTGACTTTC. Protein product: CAGSPRDRGGSGANVLTF. The chain couples TRBV18 to TRBJ2-6, with 10 bases that match TRBD1. The length of the CDR3 is 18 residues. Per germline, CDR1 KGHSH and CDR2 LQKENI.

This clonotype came up many times. An end of the junction does not agree with germline; a read error may underlie this. V gene TRBV5-1 combines with J gene TRBJ1-5; TRBD1 is a possible D gene (6 bases). The CDR3 sequence is 13 residues long. Germline values: CDR1 SGHRS, CDR2 YFSETQ. The CDR3 sequence is CASSLGANQPQHF. The CDR3 nucleotides are TGTGCCAGCAGTTTGGGGGCCAATCAGCCCCAGCATTTT.

The table lists this clonotype with many counts. The chain couples TRBV27 to TRBJ2-3; D may be TRBD2 (5 bases). The CDR3 is 14 amino acids. Trimming pared 7 bases from V and 5 bases from J, leaving 16 bases between. Germline CDR1 and CDR2: MNHEY and SMNVEV (reference sequence). CDR3 DNA sequence: TGTGCCAGCATGGGCGGAGGACGTAGAGATACGCAGTATTTT. It encodes CASMGGGRRDTQYF.

This clonotype has at least ten counts. The chain uses TRBV13 and TRBJ2-7, with D possibly being TRBD2 (6 bases). The germline V gene encodes CDR1 PRHDT and CDR2 FYEKMQ (reference sequence). This CDR3 comprises 14 residues. Deletions cut 5 bases from V and 4 bases from J, with 15 bases between. The CDR3 nucleotides read TGTGCCAGCAGCGCAACGCCGGGACTGTACGAGCAGTACTTC. Amino acid sequence: CASSATPGLYEQYF.

The V gene is TRBV28, the J gene TRBJ1-6, with D unclear. CDR3 size: 12 residues. Germline V lookup: CDR1 MDHEN, CDR2 SYDVKM. Trimming stripped 6 bases from V and 9 bases from J, with 9 bases between. The CDR3 loop is CASSPYGSPLHF. CDR3 DNA sequence: TGTGCCAGCAGCCCATACGGTTCACCCCTCCACTTT.

The chain links TRBV11-2 to TRBJ2-7; D is unresolved. The CDR3 has 12 residues. Trimming shortened V by 5 bases and J by 3 bases, and 8 bases separated the two germline ends. The germline CDR1 and CDR2 sequences are SGHAT and FQNNGV. The CDR3 bases are TGTGCCAGCAGCCCCGCTTTCTACGAGCAGTACTTC. It is translated as CASSPAFYEQYF.